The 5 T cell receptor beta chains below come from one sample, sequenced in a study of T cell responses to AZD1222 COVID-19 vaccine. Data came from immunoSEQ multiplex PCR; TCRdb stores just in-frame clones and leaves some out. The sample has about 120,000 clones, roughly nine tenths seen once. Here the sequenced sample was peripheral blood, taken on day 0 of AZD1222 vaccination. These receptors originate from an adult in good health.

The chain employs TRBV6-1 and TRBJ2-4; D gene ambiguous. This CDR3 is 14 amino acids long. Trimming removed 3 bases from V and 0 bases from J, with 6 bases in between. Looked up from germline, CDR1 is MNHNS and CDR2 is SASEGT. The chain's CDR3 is CASSEILAKNIQYF. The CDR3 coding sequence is TGTGCCAGCAGTGAGATTTTAGCCAAAAACATTCAGTACTTC.

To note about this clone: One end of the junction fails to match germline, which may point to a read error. The CDR3 DNA follows: TGTGCCAGTAGTGGCCTAGCGGAGCCCCAACAGACCCAGTACTTC. Residues: CASSGLAEPQQTQYF. The chain joins TRBV19 to TRBJ2-5; 7 bases are a match to TRBD2. Germline V gene lookup returns CDR1 LNHDA and CDR2 SQIVND (reference sequence). This CDR3 spans 15 amino acids.

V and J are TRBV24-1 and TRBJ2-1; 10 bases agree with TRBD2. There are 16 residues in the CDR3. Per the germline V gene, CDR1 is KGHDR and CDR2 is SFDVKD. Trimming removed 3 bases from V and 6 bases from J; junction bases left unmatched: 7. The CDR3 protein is CATSDTSGEKRNEQFF. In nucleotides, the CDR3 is TGTGCCACCAGTGATACTAGCGGGGAGAAACGCAATGAGCAGTTCTTC.

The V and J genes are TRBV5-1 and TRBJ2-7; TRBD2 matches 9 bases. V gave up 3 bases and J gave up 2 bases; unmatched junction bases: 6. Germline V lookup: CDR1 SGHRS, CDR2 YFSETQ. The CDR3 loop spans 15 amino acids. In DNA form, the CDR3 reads TGCGCCAGCAGCTCCCAAGCGGGGGGACCCTACGAGCAGTACTTC. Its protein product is CASSSQAGGPYEQYF.

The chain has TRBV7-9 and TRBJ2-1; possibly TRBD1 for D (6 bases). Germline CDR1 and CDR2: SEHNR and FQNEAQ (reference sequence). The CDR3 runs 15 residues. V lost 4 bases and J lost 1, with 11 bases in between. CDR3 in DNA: TGTGCCAGCAGCTCCTACAGGGATTCCTACAATGAGCAGTTCTTC. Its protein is CASSSYRDSYNEQFF.